These T cell receptor beta chains were read from a single sample in a study of cytomegalovirus exposure and HLA in healthy donors. Method: immunoSEQ multiplex PCR; TCRdb's copy keeps in-frame clones and lacks some. This table has some 110,000 clones, 10% to 15% appearing once. The sequenced sample consisted of PBMCs. The receptor source for this set is a man aged 35 to 55 in good health and CMV-seropositive. CDR3s include the opening cysteine and the closing phenylalanine or tryptophan. Fields, in order: J gene, clone size, V gene, D gene, CDR3 protein, CDR3 DNA. The D gene is left open where the match is weak. Size values are once, few and many counts, or a class for expanded clones, and some rows have none.

j_call: TRBJ2-2; clone_size: few; v_call: TRBV6-1; d_call: TRBD1; cdr3_aa: CASNPGTANTGELFF; cdr3_nt: TGTGCCAGCAATCCCGGGACAGCTAACACCGGGGAGCTGTTTTTT
j_call: TRBJ2-1; clone_size: few; v_call: TRBV11-2; d_call: -; cdr3_aa: CASSSGLNNEQFF; cdr3_nt: TGTGCCAGCAGCTCAGGACTGAACAATGAGCAGTTCTTC
j_call: TRBJ1-1; clone_size: -; v_call: TRBV5-1; d_call: -; cdr3_aa: CASSLGQNVGGTEAFF; cdr3_nt: TGCGCCAGCAGCTTGGGGCAAAACGTAGGGGGCACTGAAGCTTTCTTT
j_call: TRBJ1-1; clone_size: -; v_call: TRBV7-2; d_call: -; cdr3_aa: CASSLGGGGNTEAFF; cdr3_nt: TGTGCCAGCAGCTTAGGTGGGGGGGGGAACACTGAAGCTTTCTTT
j_call: TRBJ2-2; clone_size: -; v_call: TRBV28; d_call: -; cdr3_aa: CASSFSRFTGELFF; cdr3_nt: TGTGCCAGCAGTTTCTCTCGGTTCACCGGGGAGCTGTTTTTT
j_call: TRBJ2-3; clone_size: -; v_call: TRBV7-2; d_call: -; cdr3_aa: CASSTTGGGTDTQYF; cdr3_nt: TGTGCCAGCAGTACAACAGGCGGAGGCACAGATACGCAGTATTTT
j_call: TRBJ2-5; clone_size: few; v_call: TRBV6-5; d_call: TRBD1; cdr3_aa: CASSWSRGDREETQYF; cdr3_nt: TGTGCCAGCAGTTGGTCACGGGGGGACAGGGAAGAGACCCAGTACTTC
j_call: TRBJ2-7; clone_size: few; v_call: TRBV12-5; d_call: -; cdr3_aa: CASGLVRGYEQYF; cdr3_nt: TGTGCTAGTGGTTTGGTACGGGGGTACGAGCAGTACTTC
j_call: TRBJ1-5; clone_size: -; v_call: TRBV15; d_call: TRBD1; cdr3_aa: CATSRGGQLNQPQHF; cdr3_nt: TGTGCCACCAGCAGGGGGGGACAGCTCAATCAGCCCCAGCATTTT
j_call: TRBJ1-1; clone_size: few; v_call: TRBV10-3; d_call: TRBD1; cdr3_aa: CAIGNRGRSVTEAFF; cdr3_nt: TGTGCCATCGGAAACAGGGGGCGTTCGGTCACTGAAGCTTTCTTT
j_call: TRBJ2-5; clone_size: once; v_call: TRBV11-2; d_call: -; cdr3_aa: CASSLAPSETQYF; cdr3_nt: TGTGCCAGCAGCTTAGCCCCCTCGGAGACCCAGTACTTC
j_call: TRBJ2-7; clone_size: few; v_call: TRBV2; d_call: -; cdr3_aa: CASSESEVHYEQYF; cdr3_nt: TGTGCCAGCAGTGAAAGTGAGGTTCACTACGAGCAGTACTTC
j_call: TRBJ1-1; clone_size: few; v_call: TRBV7-2; d_call: -; cdr3_aa: CASSFFPTEAFF; cdr3_nt: TGTGCCAGCAGCTTCTTTCCGACTGAAGCTTTCTTT
j_call: TRBJ2-7; clone_size: few; v_call: TRBV27; d_call: TRBD1; cdr3_aa: CASSLWDSHEQYF; cdr3_nt: TGTGCCAGCAGTTTATGGGACAGCCACGAGCAGTACTTC
j_call: TRBJ2-7; clone_size: -; v_call: TRBV6-5; d_call: -; cdr3_aa: CASSFVGPSPYEQYF; cdr3_nt: TGTGCCAGCAGTTTCGTGGGGCCCTCCCCCTACGAGCAGTACTTC
j_call: TRBJ2-6; clone_size: -; v_call: TRBV7-9; d_call: -; cdr3_aa: CASVTGANVLTF; cdr3_nt: TGTGCCAGCGTTACTGGGGCCAACGTCCTGACTTTC
j_call: TRBJ2-5; clone_size: -; v_call: TRBV5-1; d_call: -; cdr3_aa: CASRGAQETQYF; cdr3_nt: TGCGCCAGCAGGGGGGCACAAGAGACCCAGTACTTC
j_call: TRBJ2-7; clone_size: -; v_call: TRBV9; d_call: TRBD1; cdr3_aa: CASSVGGTGAYEQYF; cdr3_nt: TGTGCCAGCAGCGTAGGTGGGACAGGGGCCTACGAGCAGTACTTC
j_call: TRBJ2-7; clone_size: few; v_call: TRBV4-1; d_call: TRBD1; cdr3_aa: CASSPAGTGAYEQYF; cdr3_nt: TGCGCCAGCAGCCCTGCCGGGACAGGGGCTTACGAGCAGTACTTC
j_call: TRBJ1-5; clone_size: few; v_call: TRBV5-8; d_call: TRBD1; cdr3_aa: CASSFRGNQPQHF; cdr3_nt: TGTGCCAGCAGCTTCAGGGGGAATCAGCCCCAGCATTTT
j_call: TRBJ1-2; clone_size: few; v_call: TRBV4-3; d_call: -; cdr3_aa: CASSPNVRTNYGYTF; cdr3_nt: TGCGCCAGCAGCCCAAATGTACGCACAAACTATGGCTACACCTTC
j_call: TRBJ2-1; clone_size: few; v_call: TRBV27; d_call: -; cdr3_aa: CASRGHEQFF; cdr3_nt: TGTGCCAGCAGGGGGCACGAGCAGTTCTTC
j_call: TRBJ2-7; clone_size: -; v_call: TRBV27; d_call: TRBD1; cdr3_aa: CASSFGQAYYEQYF; cdr3_nt: TGTGCCAGCAGTTTTGGACAGGCCTACTACGAGCAGTACTTC
j_call: TRBJ2-5; clone_size: -; v_call: TRBV7-2; d_call: TRBD1; cdr3_aa: CASSRKGQGQETQYF; cdr3_nt: TGTGCCAGCAGCCGAAAGGGACAGGGCCAAGAGACCCAGTACTTC
j_call: TRBJ2-5; clone_size: -; v_call: TRBV9; d_call: -; cdr3_aa: CASSVAQGQETQYF; cdr3_nt: TGTGCCAGCAGCGTAGCACAGGGCCAAGAGACCCAGTACTTC
j_call: TRBJ2-3; clone_size: -; v_call: TRBV6-4; d_call: TRBD2; cdr3_aa: CASSDSSGATDTQYF; cdr3_nt: TGTGCCAGCAGTGACTCCAGCGGGGCCACAGATACGCAGTATTTT
j_call: TRBJ1-5; clone_size: -; v_call: TRBV28; d_call: -; cdr3_aa: CASTDPFLGQPQHF; cdr3_nt: TGTGCCAGCACCGACCCGTTTCTGGGCCAGCCCCAGCATTTT
j_call: TRBJ1-1; clone_size: few; v_call: TRBV7-8; d_call: -; cdr3_aa: CAGSQSSGNTEAFF; cdr3_nt: TGTGCCGGCAGCCAGTCGTCGGGGAACACTGAAGCTTTCTTT
j_call: TRBJ2-7; clone_size: -; v_call: TRBV5-1; d_call: TRBD2; cdr3_aa: CASALLAGSSYEQYF; cdr3_nt: TGCGCCAGCGCCCTTCTAGCGGGATCCTCCTACGAGCAGTACTTC
j_call: TRBJ2-6; clone_size: few; v_call: TRBV25-1; d_call: -; cdr3_aa: CATAETKAFSGANVLTF; cdr3_nt: TGTGCTACAGCGGAGACAAAGGCCTTCTCTGGGGCCAACGTCCTGACTTTC
j_call: TRBJ2-7; clone_size: many; v_call: TRBV5-1; d_call: TRBD1; cdr3_aa: CASSWGTGGTNEQYF; cdr3_nt: TGCGCCAGCAGCTGGGGGACAGGGGGAACGAACGAGCAGTACTTC
j_call: TRBJ2-7; clone_size: -; v_call: TRBV11-2; d_call: -; cdr3_aa: CASSAGPRLYEQYF; cdr3_nt: TGTGCCAGCAGCGCGGGTCCTAGGTTATACGAGCAGTACTTC
j_call: TRBJ2-1; clone_size: few; v_call: TRBV29-1; d_call: TRBD2; cdr3_aa: CSKGLAGSNEQFF; cdr3_nt: TGCAGCAAAGGACTAGCGGGATCTAATGAGCAGTTCTTC
j_call: TRBJ2-2; clone_size: -; v_call: TRBV19; d_call: -; cdr3_aa: CASIRAGGSAVGELFF; cdr3_nt: TGTGCCAGTATCCGCGCCGGGGGATCGGCCGTTGGGGAGCTGTTTTTT
j_call: TRBJ2-7; clone_size: -; v_call: TRBV5-1; d_call: TRBD2; cdr3_aa: CASSLVGRVGHEQYF; cdr3_nt: TGCGCCAGCAGCTTGGTCGGGAGGGTCGGCCACGAGCAGTACTTC
j_call: TRBJ2-1; clone_size: few; v_call: TRBV5-1; d_call: TRBD1; cdr3_aa: CASSLGGTGLGNEQFF; cdr3_nt: TGCGCCAGCAGCTTGGGGGGGACAGGTTTGGGGAATGAGCAGTTCTTC